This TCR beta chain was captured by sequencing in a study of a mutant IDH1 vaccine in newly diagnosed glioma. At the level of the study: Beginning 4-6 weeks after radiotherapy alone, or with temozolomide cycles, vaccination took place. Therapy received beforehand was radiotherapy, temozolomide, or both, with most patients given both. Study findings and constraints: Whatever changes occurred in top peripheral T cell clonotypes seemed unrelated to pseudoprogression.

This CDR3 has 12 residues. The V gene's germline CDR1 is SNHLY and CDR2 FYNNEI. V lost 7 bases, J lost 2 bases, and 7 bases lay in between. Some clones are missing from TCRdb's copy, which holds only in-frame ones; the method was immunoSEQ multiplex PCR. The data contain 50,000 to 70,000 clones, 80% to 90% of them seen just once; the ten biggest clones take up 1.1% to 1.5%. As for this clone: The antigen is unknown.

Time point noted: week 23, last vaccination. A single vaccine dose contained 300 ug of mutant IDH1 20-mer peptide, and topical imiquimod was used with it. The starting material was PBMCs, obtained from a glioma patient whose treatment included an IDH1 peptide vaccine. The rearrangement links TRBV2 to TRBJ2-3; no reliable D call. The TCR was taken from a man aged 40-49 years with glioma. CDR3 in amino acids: CASKSNTDTQYF. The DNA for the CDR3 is TGTGCCAGCAAATCCAACACAGATACGCAGTATTTT.